Detailed here is one T cell receptor (beta chain). The sample is drawn from a study of shared clonotypes between healthy human individuals. On the study more broadly: Ranging from 18 to 49 in age, donors were two women and three men.

Germline values: CDR1 ENHRY, CDR2 SYGVKD. V lost 8 bases and J 4 bases, leaving 17 bases between the germline ends. This CDR3 is 14 amino acids long. Original handling: Filtering differed because ImmunoSEQ produced junction-only sequences that carried no quality scores. Only in-frame clones appear in the TCRdb table, and some are missing; sequencing was by immunoSEQ multiplex PCR. Clone size and V and J calls were adopted from that table, with D and trimming inferred from the DNA. This sample has 450,000 to 500,000 clones, with less than 80% found just once. The rearrangement links TRBV10-3 to TRBJ1-1; D is perhaps TRBD1 (5 bases). This TCR was recovered from a woman aged 40-49 years in good health. Some clones in this sample may be carry-over from other donors' samples. Sequences were obtained from PBMCs. CDR3 amino acids: CAIAPNGGSTEAFF. In DNA form, the CDR3 reads TGTGCCATCGCCCCTAATGGGGGTAGCACTGAAGCTTTCTTT.